The T cell receptor (beta chain) under discussion was sequenced for a study of blood T cells in healthy people across ages. The CDR3 consists of 15 residues. In germline, CDR1 is SGHAT, CDR2 FQNNGV. Losses at the gene ends were 2 bases for V and 1 base for J; bases not matched to a gene: 4. A second about 7 to 12 cycle PCR used barcoded and J-beta primers. One entry per CDR3 protein results from TCRdb running MiXCR on the 5' RACE reads. The profile shows more than 600,000 distinct CDR3 sequences, 25% of them singletons. These sequences were also reported in another study, on T cells of mothers and their children. Turning to that study: Slightly higher overlap, not significant, was seen in related mother-child pairs than in unrelated pairs.

The source is a boy between 5 and 17 years old in good health. The material sequenced was blood. The J gene is TRBJ2-5, the V gene TRBV11-2, with TRBD1 matching over 7 bases. The chain's CDR3 is CASSLRDRAQETQYF. The CDR3 nucleotides read TGTGCCAGCAGCTTAAGGGACAGAGCCCAAGAGACCCAGTACTTC.